The 29 T cell receptor beta chains given below trace back to one sample, sequenced in a study of T cells in Graves' hyperthyroidism and ophthalmopathy. Using RNA transcripts as the source, TCR beta CDR3 regions were amplified. Carried out on the TCR CDR3, a first-round RT-PCR used the HTBI primer set. MiXCR, applied by TCRdb to the multiplex PCR reads, yields one record per CDR3 protein. The repertoire consists of a few hundred thousand distinct CDR3 sequences, with 25% occurring once and the leading ten covering roughly 80%. Sequenced sample: blood. The receptors shown here come from a man aged 45-65 years with Graves' hyperthyroidism.

V usage is TRBV30 and J usage is TRBJ2-3, with a tentative D call TRBD1 (5 bases). The CDR3 runs to 12 residues. V shed 8 bases and J shed 6 bases, with 15 bases lying between them. Germline CDR1 GTSNPN, CDR2 SVGIG (reference sequence). This chain's CDR3 is CAEKGDQDTQYF. The CDR3 coding sequence is TGTGCCGAGAAAGGGGATCAGGATACGCAGTATTTT.

This clonotype was seen only once. The DNA for the CDR3 is TGTGCCTGGAGTGTACATGGAGGGGTTACCACCGAGACCCAGTACTTC. Translation gives CAWSVHGGVTTETQYF. The J gene is TRBJ2-5, the V gene TRBV30; the D gene is possibly TRBD2 (6 bases). Trimming took 0 bases from V and 5 from J, leaving 19 bases between them. In germline, CDR1 is GTSNPN, CDR2 SVGIG (reference sequence). The CDR3 has 16 residues. Full variable domain (remainder filled in from reference TRBV30 and TRBJ2-5): SQTIHQWPATLVQPVGSPLSLECTVEGTSNPNLYWYRQAAGRGLQLLFYSVGIGQISSEVPQNLSASRPQDRQFILSSKKLLLSDSGFYLCAWSVHGGVTTETQYFGPGTRLLVL.

This chain joins TRBV6-5 and TRBJ2-1; 9 bases fit TRBD1. Unmatched junction bases numbered 9, after V lost 2 bases and J lost 10 bases. CDR3 length: 15 amino acids. Germline assignment: CDR1 MNHEY and CDR2 SVGAGI. The CDR3 DNA is TGTGCCAGCAGTTACATGGACAGGGGACCCAGGGAGCAGTTCTTC. Amino acids: CASSYMDRGPREQFF.

The V gene is TRBV7-3, the J gene TRBJ2-7, with a weak D call TRBD1 (5 bases). CDR1 is SGHTA, CDR2 FQGTGA, per germline. The CDR3 is 14 amino acids. Trimming cost V 6 bases and J 5 bases, with 17 bases left between them. The CDR3 protein is CASRHGAMYDEQYF. CDR3 in DNA: TGTGCCAGCAGGCATGGGGCCATGTACGACGAGCAGTACTTC.

This clonotype was observed a handful of times. The V gene is TRBV24-1, the J gene TRBJ2-1; perhaps D is TRBD1 or TRBD2 (5 bases each). V was pared by 4 bases and J by 7 bases, with 16 bases between. Germline CDR1 and CDR2: KGHDR and SFDVKD. This CDR3 region has 15 residues. The CDR3 bases are TGTGCCACCAGTGACCCGGGACGGAGAGGGAATGAGCAGTTCTTC. It encodes CATSDPGRRGNEQFF.

The rearrangement uses TRBV2 and TRBJ1-4, with 9 positions matching TRBD1. CDR1 and CDR2 from the germline V gene are SNHLY and FYNNEI. V was pared by 6 bases and J by 1 base, with 6 bases of the junction left unmatched. This CDR3 is built from 16 residues. The CDR3 nucleotides are TGTGCCAGCAGGAGGGACAGGGTAAAAACTAATGAAAAACTGTTTTTT. Encoded protein: CASRRDRVKTNEKLFF.

This clonotype was picked up a small number of times. V gene TRBV14 combines with J gene TRBJ2-1; D perhaps matches TRBD2 (5 bases). This CDR3 region has 13 residues. V lost 5 bases, J lost 8 bases, and 13 bases lay in between. Germline-derived CDR1 and CDR2 are SGHDN and FVKESK. The chain's CDR3 is CASSFDVSDEQFF. CDR3 nucleotide sequence: TGTGCCAGCAGCTTCGACGTTAGCGATGAGCAGTTCTTC.

This clonotype has ten or more counts. The CDR3 DNA reads TGTGCCAGCAGTGAAGAGGGACTAGCGGGTGGAACTAGCACAGATACGCAGTATTTT. Translation gives CASSEEGLAGGTSTDTQYF. The rearrangement joins TRBV2 to TRBJ2-3; 12 bases fit TRBD2. CDR3 length: 19 residues. Trimming at V came to 1 base and at J to 0 bases, leaving 8 bases not matched to a gene. CDR1 is SNHLY, CDR2 FYNNEI, per germline. Complete variable domain (other parts from reference TRBV2 and TRBJ2-3): EPEVTQTPSHQVTQMGQEVILRCVPISNHLYFYWYRQILGQKVEFLVSFYNNEISEKSEIFDDQFSVERPDGSNFTLKIRSTKLEDSAMYFCASSEEGLAGGTSTDTQYFGPGTRLTVL.

This clonotype was seen many times. The chain joins TRBV7-3 to TRBJ2-1; perhaps TRBD2 as D (5 bases). Germline V lookup: CDR1 SGHTA, CDR2 FQGTGA. This CDR3 has 16 residues. Between the trimmed V and J ends, which lost 2 bases and 4 bases, there was a span of 15 bases. CDR3 residues: CASSLSGNQRYNEQFF. Written as DNA, the CDR3 is TGTGCCAGCAGCTTATCGGGAAACCAGAGGTACAATGAGCAGTTCTTC. Looking up the rest from reference TRBV7-3 and TRBJ2-1 gives the full variable domain: GAGVSQTPSNKVTEKGKYVELRCDPISGHTALYWYRQSLGQGPEFLIYFQGTGAADDSGLPNDRFFAVRPEGSVSTLKIQRTERGDSAVYLCASSLSGNQRYNEQFFGPGTRLTVL.

The chain couples TRBV3-1 to TRBJ2-7, with unresolved D. Germline V gives CDR1 LGHDT, CDR2 YNNKEL (reference sequence). The V and J ends lost 8 bases and 3 bases respectively, with 8 bases between them. CDR3 length: 11 residues. CDR3 amino acids: CASGRLYEQYF. The CDR3 nucleotides are TGTGCCAGCGGGCGGCTCTACGAGCAGTACTTC.

The chain joins TRBV25-1 to TRBJ1-1, with 9 bases fitting TRBD1. Trimming at V came to 5 bases and at J to 6 bases, leaving 7 bases not matched to a gene. This CDR3 comprises 14 residues. CDR1 MGHDK and CDR2 SYGVNS come from the germline V gene. Here the CDR3 reads CASSPVRDRAEAFF. The CDR3 DNA sequence: TGTGCCAGCAGTCCAGTCCGGGACAGGGCTGAAGCTTTCTTT.

Many counts were recorded for this clonotype. J is TRBJ2-3 and V is TRBV20-1, with 9 bases matching TRBD1. This CDR3 comprises 14 residues. Looked up from germline, CDR1 is DFQATT and CDR2 is SNEGSKA (reference sequence). The ends lost 6 bases at V and 4 bases at J; junction bases unmatched: 8. CDR3 in amino acids: CSATGGMSPDTQYF. CDR3 DNA sequence: TGCAGTGCAACAGGGGGCATGTCCCCAGATACGCAGTATTTT.

This clonotype was picked up a small number of times. The chain carries TRBV12-3 or TRBV12-4 and TRBJ2-7, with D perhaps matching TRBD1 (6 bases). The V end was cut by 4 bases, the J end by 2 bases, with 15 bases between. The CDR3 is 15 amino acids. CDR3 nucleotide sequence: TGTGCCAGCAGTTACCCCGGGACAAGTCCCTACGAGCAGTACTTC. Translated, it gives CASSYPGTSPYEQYF.

The sample holds many counts of this clonotype. The rearrangement links TRBV11-2 to TRBJ2-7; the D call may be TRBD1 or TRBD2 (5 bases each). This CDR3 contains 17 residues. Germline CDR1 SGHAT, CDR2 FQNNGV. Trimming pared 1 base from V and 2 bases from J, leaving 18 bases between. CDR3 loop: CASSLARGWDPPYEQYF. CDR3 nucleotides: TGTGCCAGCAGCTTAGCGCGCGGATGGGACCCGCCCTACGAGCAGTACTTC.

The table lists this clonotype with a few counts. The rearrangement joins TRBV11-2 to TRBJ1-2, with a weak D call TRBD1 (5 bases). The CDR3 contains 15 residues. Trimming removed 0 bases at V and 4 bases at J, with 12 bases between. The germline V gene encodes CDR1 SGHAT and CDR2 FQNNGV. The CDR3 coding sequence is TGTGCCAGCAGCTTAGATCGGGGGAGGGCCTATGGCTACACCTTC. Its translation: CASSLDRGRAYGYTF.

The V call is TRBV29-1, the J call TRBJ1-2; D remains ambiguous. Germline lookup yields CDR1 SQVTM and CDR2 ANQGSEA. Trimming shortened V by 4 bases and J by 7 bases, and 10 bases separated the two germline ends. There are 11 residues in the CDR3. The chain's CDR3 is CSVVAGSGYTF. The CDR3 nucleotides are TGCAGCGTTGTGGCGGGATCTGGCTACACCTTC.

The chain recombines TRBV5-1 with TRBJ2-7; 7 bases are a match to TRBD2. CDR1 and CDR2 (germline): SGHRS, YFSETQ. Germline trimming cut 4 bases from V and 7 bases from J; bases unmatched to any gene: 17. This CDR3 has 16 residues. For the CDR3, the DNA is TGCGCCAGCAGCGGCGCTAGCGGTTCCCCTCGGGGAGAGCAGTACTTC. Amino acid sequence: CASSGASGSPRGEQYF.

This clonotype was found a few times. The CDR3 sequence is CASSLGDLNQPQHF. The CDR3 nucleotides read TGCGCCAGCAGCTTGGGTGACCTCAATCAGCCCCAGCATTTT. V is TRBV5-1 and J is TRBJ1-5, with D unclear. The germline V gene encodes CDR1 SGHRS and CDR2 YFSETQ. V lost 0 bases and J lost 3, with 7 bases in between. This CDR3 has 14 amino acids.

On this clonotype itself: One end of the junction is discordant with germline, which a read error may explain. This chain connects TRBV24-1 to TRBJ2-7, with TRBD1 identical over 10 bases. CDR3 length equals 14 residues. CDR1 and CDR2 (germline): KGHDR, SFDVKD. This chain's CDR3 is CATSDRGRAYERFF. CDR3 sequence (DNA): TGTGCCACCAGCGACAGGGGGCGAGCCTACGAGCGGTTCTTC.

Here the CDR3 reads CASSLRDNKNIQYF. CDR3 DNA: TGTGCCAGCAGTTTAAGGGACAACAAAAACATTCAGTACTTC. V is TRBV27 and J is TRBJ2-4; a weak D match, TRBD1 (6 bases). Trimming pared 2 bases from V and 3 bases from J, leaving 8 bases between. The germline gives CDR1 MNHEY, CDR2 SMNVEV (reference sequence). The CDR3 spans 14 residues.

Many counts were recorded for this clonotype. The chain employs TRBV5-1 and TRBJ2-7; possible D gene TRBD2, 5 bases. The CDR3 is made up of 14 amino acids. CDR1 and CDR2 (germline): SGHRS, YFSETQ. Trimming removed 0 bases from V and 3 bases from J, with 10 bases in between. CDR3 bases: TGCGCCAGCAGCTTGGGACACACTAGCTACGAGCAGTACTTC. Residues: CASSLGHTSYEQYF.

This clonotype was picked up one time. This chain uses TRBV28 with TRBJ2-5; 12 nucleotides align to TRBD2. The germline CDR1 and CDR2 sequences are MDHEN and SYDVKM. This CDR3 has 15 residues. Unmatched junction bases numbered 7, after V lost 6 bases and J lost 5 bases. The CDR3 DNA is TGTGCCAGCAGCCAGACTAGCGGGAGTTGGGAGACCCAGTACTTC. It translates to CASSQTSGSWETQYF.

The V call is TRBV20-1, the J call TRBJ2-7; 12 nucleotides align to TRBD2. Trimming at V came to 3 bases and at J to 3 bases, leaving 12 bases not matched to a gene. In germline, CDR1 is DFQATT, CDR2 SNEGSKA (reference sequence). This CDR3 spans 17 amino acids. DNA for the CDR3: TGCAGTGCTAGTAACCCTGGGGGGACTAGCGGGTTCTACGAGCAGTACTTC. The encoded protein is CSASNPGGTSGFYEQYF.

This chain connects TRBV27 to TRBJ2-2; D call uncertain. Trimming removed 1 base from V and 4 bases from J, with 13 bases in between. The CDR3 consists of 16 residues. Germline CDR1 is MNHEY and CDR2 is SMNVEV (reference sequence). The CDR3 coding sequence is TGTGCCAGCAGTTTATATAGCCGTTCGGGCACCGGGGAGCTGTTTTTT. Translation: CASSLYSRSGTGELFF.

CDR3 residues: CSASLNNEKLFF. Written as DNA, the CDR3 is TGCAGTGCTAGTCTTAATAATGAAAAACTGTTTTTT. The rearrangement links TRBV20-1 to TRBJ1-4; D gene unclear. V was trimmed by 3 bases and J by 4 bases, leaving 6 bases between them. Germline CDR1 reads DFQATT; CDR2 reads SNEGSKA (reference sequence). This CDR3 is built from 12 residues.

The chain couples TRBV27 to TRBJ1-1; possibly TRBD1 for D (5 bases). The V gene's germline CDR1 is MNHEY and CDR2 SMNVEV (reference sequence). V was cut by 6 bases and J by 1 base, with 15 bases left in between. The CDR3 is made up of 15 amino acids. CDR3 bases: TGTGCCAGCAGCTTCTTGGGGCCGGGGAACACTGAAGCTTTCTTT. Translation: CASSFLGPGNTEAFF.

The CDR3 sequence: CASSFGGPSQPQHF. Here the CDR3 DNA reads TGTGCCAGCAGCTTCGGGGGTCCCAGTCAGCCCCAGCATTTT. J is TRBJ1-5 and V is TRBV5-5, with a weak D call TRBD1 (5 bases). This CDR3 spans 14 amino acids. Trimming removed 2 bases from V and 6 bases from J, with 12 bases in between. Germline CDR1 is SGHKS and CDR2 is YYEKEE (reference sequence). The variable domain in full, completed from reference TRBV5-5 and TRBJ1-5, reads DAGVTQSPTHLIKTRGQQVTLRCSPISGHKSVSWYQQVLGQGPQFIFQYYEKEERGRGNFPDRFSARQFPNYSSELNVNALLLGDSALYLCASSFGGPSQPQHFGDGTRLSIL.

This clonotype occurred a few times. The chain employs TRBV28 and TRBJ2-1; D gene ambiguous. V lost 3 bases and J lost 0, with 12 bases in between. The CDR3 sequence is 16 residues long. Germline CDR1 and CDR2: MDHEN and SYDVKM. This CDR3 reads CASSLGSEDSYNEQFF. The CDR3, as DNA: TGTGCCAGCAGTTTGGGAAGCGAGGACTCCTACAATGAGCAGTTCTTC.

J is TRBJ2-7 and V is TRBV27; D gene uncertain. There are 15 residues in the CDR3. The ends were cut back, 2 bases at V and 0 bases at J, with 11 bases in the middle. Germline CDR1 MNHEY, CDR2 SMNVEV (reference sequence). CDR3 DNA sequence: TGTGCCAGCAGTTTACAACAGTCAAGCTCCTACGAGCAGTACTTC. It specifies CASSLQQSSSYEQYF.